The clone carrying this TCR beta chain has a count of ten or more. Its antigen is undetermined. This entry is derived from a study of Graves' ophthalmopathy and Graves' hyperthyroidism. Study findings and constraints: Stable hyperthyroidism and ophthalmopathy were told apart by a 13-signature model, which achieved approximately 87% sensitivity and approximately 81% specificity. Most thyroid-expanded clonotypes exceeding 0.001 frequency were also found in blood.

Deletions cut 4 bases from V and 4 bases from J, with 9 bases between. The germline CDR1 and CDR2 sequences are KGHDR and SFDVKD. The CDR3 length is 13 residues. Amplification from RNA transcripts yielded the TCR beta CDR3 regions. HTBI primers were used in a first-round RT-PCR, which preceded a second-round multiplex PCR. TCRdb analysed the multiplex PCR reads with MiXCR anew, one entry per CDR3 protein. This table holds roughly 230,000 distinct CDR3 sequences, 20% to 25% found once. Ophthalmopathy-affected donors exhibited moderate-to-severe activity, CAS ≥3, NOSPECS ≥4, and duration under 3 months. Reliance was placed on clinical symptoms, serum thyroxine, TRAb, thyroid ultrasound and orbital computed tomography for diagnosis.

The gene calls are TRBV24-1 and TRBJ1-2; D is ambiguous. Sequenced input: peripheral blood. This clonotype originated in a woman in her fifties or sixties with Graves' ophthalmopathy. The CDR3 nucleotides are TGTGCCACCAGTGACCCTAGCTCCTATGGCTACACCTTC. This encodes CATSDPSSYGYTF.